What follows is one T cell receptor (beta chain) and its context. Its antigen is not known. This entry is derived from a study of T-cell memory formation after mild COVID-19. Study-level information: Clustering of TCRs was largely donor specific. Overall study results and limits: Contracting clones localized mainly to CM and EM when CD4+ and mainly to EMRA when CD8+. There was a balanced CD4/CD8 profile in clones contracting day 15 to 85, and later expanders leaned CD4+.

5'RACE primed at constant segments yielded TCR alpha and TCR beta cDNA libraries bearing sample barcodes and UMIs. From the 5' RACE reads, TCRdb called clonotypes with MiXCR, one entry per CDR3 protein. The data contain 400,000 to 500,000 distinct CDR3 sequences, about a sixth of them singletons. Specimen: PBMCs or a T cell subset sorted from them (not recorded which). This clonotype was obtained from a young man who had mild COVID-19 (a few samples of this study predate the infection). Cell type and time point are not known.

CDR3 in amino acids: CASSTQTHVGGFSAEAFF. In DNA, the CDR3 is TGTGCCAGTAGTACTCAGACCCACGTAGGAGGCTTTAGCGCTGAAGCTTTCTTT. The chain combines TRBV19 with TRBJ1-1; no clear D. V lost 4 bases, J lost 6 bases, and 27 bases lay in between. The CDR3 runs to 18 residues. Germline CDR1 is LNHDA and CDR2 is SQIVND (reference sequence).